This T cell receptor (beta chain) was sequenced for a study of T cells in Graves' hyperthyroidism and ophthalmopathy. This CDR3 has 14 amino acids. The V gene end was trimmed by 3 bases and the J gene end by 8 bases; junction bases not matched to a gene: 9. Germline V lookup: CDR1 DFQATT, CDR2 SNEGSKA (reference sequence). This clonotype was observed a handful of times. What it recognizes is unknown. Those patients with uncontrolled infection, other autoimmune disease, pregnancy or lactation were excluded. Study-wide results and caveats: Blood also held most thyroid clonotypes expanded beyond 0.001.

Using RNA transcripts as the source, TCR beta CDR3 regions were amplified. An initial round of RT-PCR targeting the TCR CDR3 relied on the HTBI primer set. TCRdb recomputed calls from the multiplex PCR reads with MiXCR, one row per CDR3 protein. The sample comprises 450,000 to 650,000 distinct CDR3 sequences, over 12% of which are singletons, and roughly 7% rests with the top ten. The chain has TRBV20-1 and TRBJ1-2; 10 bases align to TRBD1. Sequences were obtained from blood. This clonotype originated in a woman aged 18 to 35 with Graves' ophthalmopathy. DNA for the CDR3: TGCAGTGCTAGGTCCGACAGGGGGCTCTGGGGCTACACCTTC. This encodes CSARSDRGLWGYTF.